Listed below are T cell receptor beta chains from one sample, sequenced in a study of T cell repertoires in ileal Crohn's disease. Profiling relied on immunoSEQ multiplex PCR, and the TCRdb table lists in-frame clones only, not all of them. The sample consists of approximately 27,000 clones, over 75% of them appearing once. The specimen was ileal tissue. The receptors come from an adult with Crohn's disease. Both conserved end residues are part of each CDR3. The D gene is left open where the match is weak. Size is stated for part of the rows, as once, few or many counts, or as a class when the clone is expanded.

cdr3_aa: CASSKGRSMNTEAFF; cdr3_nt: TGTGCCAGCAGCAAGGGGCGCAGCATGAACACTGAAGCTTTCTTT; v_call: TRBV5-6; j_call: TRBJ1-1; clone_size: .; d_call: .
cdr3_aa: CASRAGDSPLHF; cdr3_nt: TGTGCCAGCAGGGCGGGGGATTCACCCCTCCACTTT; v_call: TRBV6-1; j_call: TRBJ1-6; clone_size: .; d_call: .
cdr3_aa: CASSLKANTEAFF; cdr3_nt: TGCGCCAGCAGCTTGAAAGCGAACACTGAAGCTTTCTTT; v_call: TRBV5-1; j_call: TRBJ1-1; clone_size: .; d_call: .
cdr3_aa: CASETGDNNQPQHF; cdr3_nt: TGTGCCAGCGAGACAGGGGACAATAATCAGCCCCAGCATTTT; v_call: TRBV10-3; j_call: TRBJ1-5; clone_size: .; d_call: TRBD1
cdr3_aa: CASRAGGSTNTEAFF; cdr3_nt: TGTGCCAGCAGGGCAGGGGGCTCGACGAACACTGAAGCTTTCTTT; v_call: TRBV11-2; j_call: TRBJ1-1; clone_size: .; d_call: TRBD1
cdr3_aa: CASSLSGGINEKLFF; cdr3_nt: TGTGCCAGCAGCCTATCGGGGGGGATTAATGAAAAACTGTTTTTT; v_call: TRBV7-8; j_call: TRBJ1-4; clone_size: .; d_call: .
cdr3_aa: CASSFGAGGPEQYF; cdr3_nt: TGTGCCAGCAGCTTCGGGGCGGGGGGGCCAGAACAGTATTTT; v_call: TRBV7-2; j_call: TRBJ2-3; clone_size: .; d_call: TRBD2
cdr3_aa: CAWSVPSYYEQYF; cdr3_nt: TGTGCCTGGAGTGTACCCAGTTACTACGAGCAGTACTTC; v_call: TRBV30; j_call: TRBJ2-7; clone_size: .; d_call: .
cdr3_aa: CASSFRQGGGYTF; cdr3_nt: TGTGCCAGCAGTTTTCGACAGGGTGGGGGCTACACCTTC; v_call: TRBV6-5; j_call: TRBJ1-2; clone_size: .; d_call: TRBD1
cdr3_aa: CASSLHSFSYNEQFF; cdr3_nt: TGTGCCAGCAGCTTACACTCCTTCTCCTACAATGAGCAGTTCTTC; v_call: TRBV7-2; j_call: TRBJ2-1; clone_size: once; d_call: .
cdr3_aa: CASSWGQGVRSSTEAFF; cdr3_nt: TGTGCCAGCAGCTGGGGACAGGGAGTCCGGTCTAGCACTGAAGCTTTCTTT; v_call: TRBV7-2; j_call: TRBJ1-1; clone_size: few; d_call: TRBD1
cdr3_aa: CAWSPLAGGADTQYF; cdr3_nt: TGTGCCTGGAGCCCTCTAGCGGGAGGGGCAGATACGCAGTATTTT; v_call: TRBV30; j_call: TRBJ2-3; clone_size: .; d_call: TRBD2
cdr3_aa: CASSQVGDRTFF; cdr3_nt: TGTGCCAGCAGCCAAGTGGGGGACAGAACTTTCTTT; v_call: TRBV14; j_call: TRBJ1-1; clone_size: .; d_call: TRBD1
cdr3_aa: CASSYGTSGGIQYF; cdr3_nt: TGTGCCAGCAGCTACGGGACTAGCGGGGGCATTCAGTACTTC; v_call: TRBV11-2; j_call: TRBJ2-4; clone_size: few; d_call: TRBD2
cdr3_aa: CAISDGGPYNEQFF; cdr3_nt: TGTGCCATCAGTGATGGGGGCCCCTACAATGAGCAGTTCTTC; v_call: TRBV10-3; j_call: TRBJ2-1; clone_size: .; d_call: .
cdr3_aa: CASSFGQGETQYF; cdr3_nt: TGTGCCAGCAGTTTTGGACAGGGAGAGACCCAGTACTTC; v_call: TRBV27; j_call: TRBJ2-5; clone_size: .; d_call: TRBD1
cdr3_aa: CASSIPGRDSGNTIYF; cdr3_nt: TGTGCCAGTAGTATCCCGGGCCGGGACTCTGGAAACACCATATATTTT; v_call: TRBV19; j_call: TRBJ1-3; clone_size: .; d_call: .
cdr3_aa: CASSTSARTEETQYF; cdr3_nt: TGTGCCAGCAGCACTAGCGCGAGAACCGAAGAGACCCAGTACTTC; v_call: TRBV9; j_call: TRBJ2-5; clone_size: few; d_call: TRBD2
cdr3_aa: CASSEGQGFSEAFF; cdr3_nt: TGTGCCAGCAGTGAGGGACAGGGCTTCTCTGAAGCTTTCTTT; v_call: TRBV6-5; j_call: TRBJ1-1; clone_size: .; d_call: TRBD1
cdr3_aa: CASGLAVNQETQYF; cdr3_nt: TGTGCCTCCGGACTAGCCGTGAACCAAGAGACCCAGTACTTC; v_call: TRBV30; j_call: TRBJ2-5; clone_size: .; d_call: TRBD2
cdr3_aa: CASSLNRGLGGNQPQHF; cdr3_nt: TGTGCCAGCAGCCTCAACAGGGGCCTCGGAGGTAATCAGCCCCAGCATTTT; v_call: TRBV28; j_call: TRBJ1-5; clone_size: few; d_call: TRBD1
cdr3_aa: CATSRGAGGWTDTQYF; cdr3_nt: TGTGCCACCAGCAGAGGAGCGGGAGGGTGGACAGATACGCAGTATTTT; v_call: TRBV15; j_call: TRBJ2-3; clone_size: .; d_call: TRBD2
cdr3_aa: CASSLSLSGTQETQYF; cdr3_nt: TGTGCCAGCAGCCTCAGCCTTAGCGGGACCCAAGAGACCCAGTACTTC; v_call: TRBV7-2; j_call: TRBJ2-5; clone_size: few; d_call: TRBD2
cdr3_aa: CASSQLEGQAYEQYF; cdr3_nt: TGCGCCAGCAGCCAACTCGAAGGACAGGCCTACGAGCAGTACTTC; v_call: TRBV4-3; j_call: TRBJ2-7; clone_size: .; d_call: TRBD1
cdr3_aa: CASSTTGREQYF; cdr3_nt: TGTGCCAGCAGTACGACAGGTCGCGAGCAGTACTTC; v_call: TRBV6-6; j_call: TRBJ2-7; clone_size: .; d_call: .